This TCR beta chain was profiled in a study of human T cells and chemical hapten exposure. It was the library that attached unique molecular identifiers to individual cDNA molecules. TCRdb re-derived calls from the RACE reads in MiXCR, one entry per CDR3 protein. The sample records about 130,000 distinct CDR3 sequences, approximately 9.1% being singletons. As for time point: healthy volunteer bleed at 2 weeks. Unfractionated whole blood yielded the extracted total RNA. V lost 2 bases and J lost 8, with 21 bases in between. The germline CDR1 and CDR2 sequences are LGHDT and YNNKEL (reference sequence). The CDR3 loop spans 16 amino acids.

V and J are TRBV3-1 and TRBJ1-1, with D possibly matching TRBD1 (6 bases). The sequenced sample was whole blood. The receptor's source is a male donor in good health. Some clones in this sample may be carry-over from other donors' samples. Written as DNA, the CDR3 is TGTGCCAGCAGCCAAAAAACAGGGCTAACCTTCCAAGAAGCTTTCTTT. Its protein product is CASSQKTGLTFQEAFF.